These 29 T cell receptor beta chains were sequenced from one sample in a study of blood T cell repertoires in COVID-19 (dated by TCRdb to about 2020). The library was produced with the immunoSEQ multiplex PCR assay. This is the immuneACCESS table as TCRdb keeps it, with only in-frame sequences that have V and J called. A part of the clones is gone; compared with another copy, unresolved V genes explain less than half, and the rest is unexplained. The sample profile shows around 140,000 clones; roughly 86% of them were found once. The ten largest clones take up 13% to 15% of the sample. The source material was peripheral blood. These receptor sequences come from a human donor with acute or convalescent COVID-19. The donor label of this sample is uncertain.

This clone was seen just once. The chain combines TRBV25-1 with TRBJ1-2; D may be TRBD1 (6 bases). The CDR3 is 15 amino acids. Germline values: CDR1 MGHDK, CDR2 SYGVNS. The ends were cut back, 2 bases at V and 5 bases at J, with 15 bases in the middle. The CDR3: CASSEPGRGVYGYTF. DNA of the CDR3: TGTGCCAGCAGTGAACCGGGGAGGGGGGTGTATGGCTACACCTTC.

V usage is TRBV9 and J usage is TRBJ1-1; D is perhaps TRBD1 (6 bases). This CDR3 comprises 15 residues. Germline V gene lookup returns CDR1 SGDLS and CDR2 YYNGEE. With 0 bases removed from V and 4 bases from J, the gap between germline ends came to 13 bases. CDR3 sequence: CASSVEGQGSTEAFF. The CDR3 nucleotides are TGTGCCAGCAGCGTAGAGGGTCAGGGGAGCACTGAAGCTTTCTTT.

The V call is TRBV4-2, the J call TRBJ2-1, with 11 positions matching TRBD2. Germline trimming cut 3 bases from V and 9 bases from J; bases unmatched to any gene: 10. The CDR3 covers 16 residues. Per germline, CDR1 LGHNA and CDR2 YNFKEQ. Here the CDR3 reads CASSHPWGTSGSEQFF. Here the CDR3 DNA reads TGTGCCAGCAGCCACCCTTGGGGGACTAGCGGCAGTGAGCAGTTCTTC.

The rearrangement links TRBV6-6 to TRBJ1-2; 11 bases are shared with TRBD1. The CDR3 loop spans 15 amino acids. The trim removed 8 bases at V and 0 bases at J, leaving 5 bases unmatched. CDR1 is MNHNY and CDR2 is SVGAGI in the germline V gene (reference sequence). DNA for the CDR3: TGTGCCAGCGCAGGGGGACAGGGGGCTAACTATGGCTACACCTTC. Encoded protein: CASAGGQGANYGYTF.

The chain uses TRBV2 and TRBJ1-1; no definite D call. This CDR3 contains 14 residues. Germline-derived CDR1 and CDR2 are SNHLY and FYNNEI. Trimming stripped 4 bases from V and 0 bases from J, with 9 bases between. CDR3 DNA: TGTGCCAGCAGTGTAGAACTGTTGAACACTGAAGCTTTCTTT. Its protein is CASSVELLNTEAFF.

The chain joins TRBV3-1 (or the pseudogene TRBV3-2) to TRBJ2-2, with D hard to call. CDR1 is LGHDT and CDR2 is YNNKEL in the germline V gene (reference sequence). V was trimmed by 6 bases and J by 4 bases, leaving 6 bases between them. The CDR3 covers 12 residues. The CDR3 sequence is CASRRSTGELFF. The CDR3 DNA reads TGTGCCAGCAGACGCAGCACCGGGGAGCTGTTTTTT.

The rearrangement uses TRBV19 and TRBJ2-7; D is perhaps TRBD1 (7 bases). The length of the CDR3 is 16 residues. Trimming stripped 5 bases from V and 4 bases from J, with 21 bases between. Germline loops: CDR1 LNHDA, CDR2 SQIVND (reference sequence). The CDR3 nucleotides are TGTGCCAGTAGTCGTTCTGGAGGGGGCGATGCGTACGAGCAGTACTTC. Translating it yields CASSRSGGGDAYEQYF.

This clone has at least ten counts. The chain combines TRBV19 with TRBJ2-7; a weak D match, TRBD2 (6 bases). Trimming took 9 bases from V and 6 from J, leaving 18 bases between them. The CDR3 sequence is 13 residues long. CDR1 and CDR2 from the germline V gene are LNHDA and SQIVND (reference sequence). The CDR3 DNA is TGTGCCAGCCAATACCATGGGACTTCCGAGCAGTACTTC. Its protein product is CASQYHGTSEQYF.

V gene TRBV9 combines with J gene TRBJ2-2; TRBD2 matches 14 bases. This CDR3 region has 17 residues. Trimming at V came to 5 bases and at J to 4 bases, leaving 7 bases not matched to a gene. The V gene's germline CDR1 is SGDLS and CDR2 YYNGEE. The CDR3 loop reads CASSPGLAGEVTGELFF. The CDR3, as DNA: TGTGCCAGCAGTCCGGGACTAGCGGGGGAGGTCACCGGGGAGCTGTTTTTT.

In nucleotides, the CDR3 is TGTGCCAGCAGCTTAGCGTTGGGGCAGGGGGCTGGCGGCTACACCTTC. Its protein product is CASSLALGQGAGGYTF. The chain is built from TRBV7-2 and TRBJ1-2; 8 bases are a match to TRBD1. The CDR3 consists of 16 residues. Germline V gives CDR1 SGHTA, CDR2 FQGNSA. Trimming took 0 bases from V and 8 from J; bases not matched to a gene: 11.

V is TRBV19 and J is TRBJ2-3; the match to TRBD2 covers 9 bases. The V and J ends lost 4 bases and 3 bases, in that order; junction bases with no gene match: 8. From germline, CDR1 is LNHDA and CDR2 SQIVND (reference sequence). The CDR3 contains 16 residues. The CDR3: CASSTQERGATDTQYF. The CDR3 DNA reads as TGTGCCAGTAGTACCCAGGAGCGGGGGGCGACAGATACGCAGTATTTT.

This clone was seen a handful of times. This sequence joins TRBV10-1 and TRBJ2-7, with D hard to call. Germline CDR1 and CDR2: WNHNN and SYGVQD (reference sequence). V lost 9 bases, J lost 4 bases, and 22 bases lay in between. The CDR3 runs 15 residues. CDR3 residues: CASPFLGLPSYEQYF. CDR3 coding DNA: TGCGCCAGTCCTTTCTTGGGCCTTCCATCATACGAGCAGTACTTC.

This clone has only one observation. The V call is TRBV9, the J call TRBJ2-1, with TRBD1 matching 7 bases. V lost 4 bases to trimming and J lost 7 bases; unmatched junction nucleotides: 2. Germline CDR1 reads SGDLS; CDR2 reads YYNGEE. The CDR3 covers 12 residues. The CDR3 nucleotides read TGTGCCAGCAGCCCGGACAGGAATGAGCAGTTCTTC. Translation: CASSPDRNEQFF.

Here the CDR3 reads CAWSESGQPQHF. The DNA for the CDR3 is TGTGCCTGGAGTGAATCGGGACAGCCCCAGCATTTT. The chain links TRBV30 to TRBJ1-5, with no clear D. V lost 1 base and J lost 7, with 8 bases in between. CDR3 length: 12 residues. The germline V gene encodes CDR1 GTSNPN and CDR2 SVGIG (reference sequence).

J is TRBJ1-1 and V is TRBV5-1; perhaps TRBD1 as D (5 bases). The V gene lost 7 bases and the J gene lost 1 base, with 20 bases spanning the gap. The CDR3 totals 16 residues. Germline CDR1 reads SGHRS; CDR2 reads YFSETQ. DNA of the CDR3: TGCGCCAGCTCTCCCTCCCCGGGGCGGGGGAACACTGAAGCTTTCTTT. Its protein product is CASSPSPGRGNTEAFF.

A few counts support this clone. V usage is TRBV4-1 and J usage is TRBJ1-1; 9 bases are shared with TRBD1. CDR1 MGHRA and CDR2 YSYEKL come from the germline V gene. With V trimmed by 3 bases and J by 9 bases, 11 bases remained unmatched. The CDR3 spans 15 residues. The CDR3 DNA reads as TGCGCCAGCAGCCAGGGGGGGACAGGGTTTAGTAAAGCTTTCTTT. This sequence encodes CASSQGGTGFSKAFF.

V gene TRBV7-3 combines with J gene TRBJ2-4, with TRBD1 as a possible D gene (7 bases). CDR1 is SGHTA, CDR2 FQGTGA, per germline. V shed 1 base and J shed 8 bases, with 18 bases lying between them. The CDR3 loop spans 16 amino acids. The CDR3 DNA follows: TGTGCCAGCAGCTTAAGGATTAGGGGGCCGGGGGACATTCAGTACTTC. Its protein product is CASSLRIRGPGDIQYF.

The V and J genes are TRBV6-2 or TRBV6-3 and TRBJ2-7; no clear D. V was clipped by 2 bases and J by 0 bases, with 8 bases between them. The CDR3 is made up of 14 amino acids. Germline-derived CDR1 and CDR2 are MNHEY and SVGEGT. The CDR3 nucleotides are TGTGCCAGCAGTTACGGTTGGAGCTCCTACGAGCAGTACTTC. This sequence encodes CASSYGWSSYEQYF.

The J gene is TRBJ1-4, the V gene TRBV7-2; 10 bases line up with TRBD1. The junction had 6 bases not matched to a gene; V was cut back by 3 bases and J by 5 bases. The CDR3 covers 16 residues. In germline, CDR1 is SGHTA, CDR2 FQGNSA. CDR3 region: CASSLASTGGNEKLFF. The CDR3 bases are TGTGCCAGCAGCTTGGCGTCGACAGGGGGCAATGAAAAACTGTTTTTT.

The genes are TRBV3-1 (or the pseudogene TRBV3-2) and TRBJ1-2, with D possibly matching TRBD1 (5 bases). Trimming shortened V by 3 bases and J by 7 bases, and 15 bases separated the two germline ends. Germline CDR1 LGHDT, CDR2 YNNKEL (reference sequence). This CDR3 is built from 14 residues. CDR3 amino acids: CASSHQSREAGYTF. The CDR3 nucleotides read TGTGCCAGCAGCCACCAAAGCAGGGAGGCTGGCTACACCTTC.

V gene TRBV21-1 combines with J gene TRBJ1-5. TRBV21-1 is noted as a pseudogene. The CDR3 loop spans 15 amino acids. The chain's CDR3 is CASSTGGPTNQPQHF. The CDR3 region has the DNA TGTGCCAGCAGCACCGGGGGGCCTACTAATCAGCCCCAGCATTTT.

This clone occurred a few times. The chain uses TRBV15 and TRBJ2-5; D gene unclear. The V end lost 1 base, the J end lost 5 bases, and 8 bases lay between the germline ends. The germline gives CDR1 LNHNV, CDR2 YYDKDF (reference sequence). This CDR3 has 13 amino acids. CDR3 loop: CATSRGAVETQYF. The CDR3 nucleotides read TGTGCCACCAGCAGAGGGGCCGTGGAGACCCAGTACTTC. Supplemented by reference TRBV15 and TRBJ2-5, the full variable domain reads DAMVIQNPRYQVTQFGKPVTLSCSQTLNHNVMYWYQQKSSQAPKLLFHYYDKDFNNEADTPDNFQSRRPNTSFCFLDIRSPGLGDTAMYLCATSRGAVETQYFGPGTRLLVL.

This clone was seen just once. This CDR3 is CASSFGGARGLLGNQPQHF. DNA for the CDR3: TGTGCCAGCAGCTTCGGCGGGGCGAGGGGGCTGTTGGGCAATCAGCCCCAGCATTTT. V usage is TRBV5-6 and J usage is TRBJ1-5; 7 bases line up with TRBD1. Trimming removed 2 bases from V and 2 bases from J; junction bases left unmatched: 16. Germline CDR1 is SGHDT and CDR2 is YYEEEE. There are 19 residues in the CDR3.

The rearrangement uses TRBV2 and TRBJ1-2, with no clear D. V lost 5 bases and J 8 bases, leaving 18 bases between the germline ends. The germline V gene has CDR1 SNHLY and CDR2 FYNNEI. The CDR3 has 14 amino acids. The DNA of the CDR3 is TGTGCCAGCAGTCCGAGGGTTCGCATGCCAGGCTACACCTTC. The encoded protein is CASSPRVRMPGYTF.

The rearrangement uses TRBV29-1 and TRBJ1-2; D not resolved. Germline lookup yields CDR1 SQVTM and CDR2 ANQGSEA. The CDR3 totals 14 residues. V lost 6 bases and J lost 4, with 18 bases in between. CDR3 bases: TGCAGCGTCGAGATTGATTACTCGGTCTATGGCTACACCTTC. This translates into CSVEIDYSVYGYTF. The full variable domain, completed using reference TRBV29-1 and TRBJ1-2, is SAVISQKPSRDICQRGTSLTIQCQVDSQVTMMFWYRQQPGQSLTLIATANQGSEATYESGFVIDKFPISRPNLTFSTLTVSNMSPEDSSIYLCSVEIDYSVYGYTFGSGTRLTVV.

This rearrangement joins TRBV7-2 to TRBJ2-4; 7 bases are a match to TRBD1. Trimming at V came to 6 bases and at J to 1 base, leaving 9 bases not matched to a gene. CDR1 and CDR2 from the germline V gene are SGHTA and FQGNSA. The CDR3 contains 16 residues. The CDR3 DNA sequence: TGTGCCAGCAGTTTTAGACAGGGTCTCGCCAAAAACATTCAGTACTTC. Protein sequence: CASSFRQGLAKNIQYF. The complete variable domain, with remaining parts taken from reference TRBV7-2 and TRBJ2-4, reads GAGVSQSPSNKVTEKGKDVELRCDPISGHTALYWYRQSLGQGLEFLIYFQGNSAPDKSGLPSDRFSAERTGGSVSTLTIQRTQQEDSAVYLCASSFRQGLAKNIQYFGAGTRLSVL.

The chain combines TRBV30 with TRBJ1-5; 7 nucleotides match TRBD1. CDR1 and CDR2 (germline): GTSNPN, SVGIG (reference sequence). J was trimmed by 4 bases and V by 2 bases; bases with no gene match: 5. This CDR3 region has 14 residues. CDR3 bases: TGTGCCTGGAGTTTGACAGGGCTTAATCAGCCCCAGCATTTT. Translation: CAWSLTGLNQPQHF.

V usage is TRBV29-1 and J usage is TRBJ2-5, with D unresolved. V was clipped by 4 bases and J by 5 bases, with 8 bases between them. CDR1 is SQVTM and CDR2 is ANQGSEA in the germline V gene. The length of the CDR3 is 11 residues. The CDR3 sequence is CSVGPRETQYF. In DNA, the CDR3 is TGCAGCGTTGGGCCGAGGGAGACCCAGTACTTC.

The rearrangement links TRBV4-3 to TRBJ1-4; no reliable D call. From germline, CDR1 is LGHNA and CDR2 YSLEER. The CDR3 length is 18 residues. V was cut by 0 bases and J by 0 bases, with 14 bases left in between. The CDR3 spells CASSQDIRGAATNEKLFF. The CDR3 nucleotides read TGCGCCAGCAGCCAAGATATCCGCGGTGCCGCAACTAATGAAAAACTGTTTTTT.